Presented here are 18 T cell receptor beta chains from one specimen sequenced in a study of T cells in localized non-small cell lung cancer. Produced via immunoSEQ multiplex PCR; TCRdb's table is partial and in-frame only. Of tens of thousands of clones detected, 88% appear once; the ten largest clones hold 10% to 15%. The starting material was peripheral blood, obtained before any cancer treatment. The receptors shown here come from a female donor at least 60 years old with stage III squamous cell lung carcinoma.

This clone was seen only once. The chain couples TRBV18 to TRBJ2-2; weak D call: TRBD2 (5 bases). The CDR3 totals 14 residues. Germline assignment: CDR1 KGHSH and CDR2 LQKENI. V was cut by 5 bases and J by 7 bases, with 14 bases left in between. The CDR3 DNA sequence: TGTGCCAGCTCAACGAAGGAGGTCGTCGGGGAGCTGTTTTTT. Translated, it gives CASSTKEVVGELFF.

V gene TRBV7-9 combines with J gene TRBJ2-7, with 7 bases that match TRBD1. The CDR3 sequence is 14 residues long. With V trimmed by 6 bases and J by 3 bases, 8 bases remained unmatched. The V gene's germline CDR1 is SEHNR and CDR2 FQNEAQ (reference sequence). CDR3 nucleotides: TGTGCCAGCAGTTCCCGACAGGGTCTCTACGAGCAGTACTTC. Residues: CASSSRQGLYEQYF.

J is TRBJ1-2 and V is TRBV19, with 10 positions matching TRBD1. The V gene's germline CDR1 is LNHDA and CDR2 SQIVND (reference sequence). The CDR3 has 17 amino acids. Trimming cost V 0 bases and J 4 bases; bases outside gene matches: 8. The CDR3 here is CASSIETGQGPSYGYTF. The CDR3 DNA reads as TGTGCCAGTAGTATAGAGACGGGACAGGGGCCTTCCTATGGCTACACCTTC.

The sample holds a few counts of this clone. The chain joins TRBV2 to TRBJ2-5; 10 bases agree with TRBD1. The trim removed 5 bases at V and 2 bases at J, leaving 5 bases unmatched. This CDR3 is built from 15 residues. Germline loops: CDR1 SNHLY, CDR2 FYNNEI. The CDR3 coding sequence is TGTGCCAGCAGTCTACAGGGACAGGGGCAAGAGACCCAGTACTTC. It specifies CASSLQGQGQETQYF. The entire variable domain, with the rest obtained from reference TRBV2 and TRBJ2-5, is as follows: EPEVTQTPSHQVTQMGQEVILRCVPISNHLYFYWYRQILGQKVEFLVSFYNNEISEKSEIFDDQFSVERPDGSNFTLKIRSTKLEDSAMYFCASSLQGQGQETQYFGPGTRLLVL.

The count of this clone is one. Additional DNA sequences in this sample encode the identical CDR3. The chain uses TRBV28 and TRBJ1-1; unclear D gene. This CDR3 contains 13 residues. Trimming stripped 6 bases from V and 4 bases from J, with 12 bases between. Germline V gene lookup returns CDR1 MDHEN and CDR2 SYDVKM. CDR3 DNA sequence: TGTGCCAGCAGCCGAACGGGGAGCACTGAAGCTTTCTTT. Amino acids: CASSRTGSTEAFF.

Remarks on this clone: The sample holds other DNA sequences that translate to the same CDR3. The chain uses TRBV5-1 and TRBJ2-7; 16 bases are a match to TRBD2. The CDR3 loop spans 15 amino acids. Looked up from germline, CDR1 is SGHRS and CDR2 is YFSETQ. Germline trimming cut 4 bases from V and 4 bases from J; bases unmatched to any gene: 2. The CDR3 region has the DNA TGCGCCAGCAGCCTGGGACTAGCGGGAGGGTACGAGCAGTACTTC. It translates to CASSLGLAGGYEQYF. The complete variable domain, with remaining parts taken from reference TRBV5-1 and TRBJ2-7, reads KAGVTQTPRYLIKTRGQQVTLSCSPISGHRSVSWYQQTPGQGLQFLFEYFSETQRNKGNFPGRFSGRQFSNSRSEMNVSTLELGDSALYLCASSLGLAGGYEQYFGPGTRLTVT.

The CDR3: CASQELVGRVVAKNIQYF. The CDR3, as DNA: TGTGCCAGCCAGGAGTTGGTGGGTCGGGTCGTAGCCAAAAACATTCAGTACTTC. The rearrangement uses TRBV28 and TRBJ2-4; D remains unclear. Germline V gene data show CDR1 as MDHEN and CDR2 as SYDVKM. V was trimmed by 8 bases and J by 0 bases, leaving 23 bases between them. The CDR3 length is 18 residues.

The chain couples TRBV5-1 to TRBJ2-7, with TRBD1 matching over 9 bases. The CDR3 has 14 residues. V gave up 3 bases and J gave up 7 bases; unmatched junction bases: 8. CDR1 and CDR2 (germline): SGHRS, YFSETQ. The CDR3 nucleotides are TGCGCCAGCAGCTCCACAGGGGGCTCGGGGGAGCAGTACTTC. Protein sequence: CASSSTGGSGEQYF.

The chain combines TRBV14 with TRBJ2-3; no clear D gene. Germline CDR1 and CDR2: SGHDN and FVKESK. This CDR3 contains 17 residues. The germline V and J ends were trimmed by 0 bases and 2 bases, with 15 bases remaining between them. The CDR3 sequence: CASSQDRSGRTTDTQYF. The CDR3, as DNA: TGTGCCAGCAGCCAAGATCGTTCGGGCCGAACCACAGATACGCAGTATTTT.

This rearrangement joins TRBV27 to TRBJ2-3; the match to TRBD2 covers 9 bases. The CDR3 is made up of 17 amino acids. Germline CDR1 reads MNHEY; CDR2 reads SMNVEV (reference sequence). J gave up 3 bases and V 5 bases, and 12 bases lay outside the gene matches. In DNA, the CDR3 is TGTGCCAGCAGTGGCCTCCGGAGCGGGAGGAGAACAGATACGCAGTATTTT. Translated: CASSGLRSGRRTDTQYF.

The rearrangement joins TRBV11-1 to TRBJ2-7, with 11 positions matching TRBD1. CDR1 SGHAT and CDR2 FQDESV come from the germline V gene (reference sequence). The CDR3 spans 16 residues. Trimming removed 0 bases from V and 2 bases from J; junction bases left unmatched: 3. The CDR3: CASSLAGTGGPYEQYF. The CDR3 region has the DNA TGTGCCAGCAGCTTAGCTGGGACAGGGGGGCCCTACGAGCAGTACTTC.

The rearrangement links TRBV7-3 to TRBJ2-2; 7 nucleotides agree with TRBD2. The CDR3 spans 16 residues. Germline V gene sequence: CDR1 SGHTA, CDR2 FQGTGA. The trim removed 5 bases at V and 1 base at J, leaving 7 bases unmatched. CDR3 sequence (DNA): TGTGCCAGCAGCGCGAACGGGGGGTGGAACACCGGGGAGCTGTTTTTT. It is translated as CASSANGGWNTGELFF.

This chain connects TRBV28 to TRBJ1-3; the D gene is possibly TRBD1 (6 bases). V was trimmed by 4 bases and J by 2 bases, leaving 6 bases between them. CDR3 size: 13 residues. Germline loops: CDR1 MDHEN, CDR2 SYDVKM. This chain's CDR3 is CASSSGAGNTIYF. The CDR3 DNA is TGTGCCAGCAGTTCAGGGGCTGGAAACACCATATATTTT.

V usage is TRBV6-5 and J usage is TRBJ1-2, with 7 positions matching TRBD1. Germline V gene data show CDR1 as MNHEY and CDR2 as SVGAGI. Trimming cost V 0 bases and J 4 bases; bases outside gene matches: 5. The CDR3 has 15 amino acids. CDR3 loop: CASSYSKGAPYGYTF. Here the CDR3 DNA reads TGTGCCAGCAGTTACTCGAAGGGGGCGCCCTATGGCTACACCTTC.

The chain couples TRBV10-3 to TRBJ2-2, with 8 bases that match TRBD1. V lost 4 bases, J lost 2 bases, and 3 bases stayed unmatched. There are 15 residues in the CDR3. CDR1 and CDR2 (germline): ENHRY, SYGVKD. CDR3 sequence reads: CAISADRGNTGELFF. As DNA, the CDR3 is TGTGCCATCAGTGCCGACAGGGGTAACACCGGGGAGCTGTTTTTT.

The rearrangement uses TRBV11-2 and TRBJ2-3; no firm D call. Looked up from germline, CDR1 is SGHAT and CDR2 is FQNNGV. CDR3 length: 15 amino acids. V was pared by 1 base and J by 4 bases, with 12 bases between. The CDR3 nucleotides are TGTGCCAGCAGCTTAGTAGGGCAGGTGGCAGATACGCAGTATTTT. This encodes CASSLVGQVADTQYF.

This rearrangement joins TRBV18 to TRBJ2-3; a possible D gene is TRBD1 (6 bases). From germline, CDR1 is KGHSH and CDR2 LQKENI. The CDR3 extends over 12 amino acids. Trimming stripped 8 bases from V and 4 bases from J, with 10 bases between. For the CDR3, the DNA is TGTGCCAGCAGGCAGGGGTCAGATACGCAGTATTTT. Protein sequence: CASRQGSDTQYF. Complete variable domain (other parts from reference TRBV18 and TRBJ2-3): NAGVMQNPRHLVRRRGQEARLRCSPMKGHSHVYWYRQLPEEGLKFMVYLQKENIIDESGMPKERFSAEFPKEGPSILRIQQVVRGDSAAYFCASRQGSDTQYFGPGTRLTVL.

V and J are TRBV11-2 and TRBJ2-7; D gene ambiguous. The CDR3 covers 12 residues. Germline-derived CDR1 and CDR2 are SGHAT and FQNNGV. V was clipped by 0 bases and J by 2 bases, with 2 bases between them. The CDR3 sequence: CASSLDAYEQYF. CDR3 DNA sequence: TGTGCCAGCAGCTTAGACGCCTACGAGCAGTACTTC.